Listed here are 21 T cell receptor beta chains from one sample, sequenced in a study of blood T cells in healthy people across ages. Primed by a sample-barcoded 5' primer and a J-beta primer mix, a second PCR proceeded for roughly 6 to 12 cycles. TCRdb re-derived calls from the 5' RACE reads in MiXCR, one entry per CDR3 protein. The table has hundreds of thousands of distinct CDR3 sequences, around 30% seen once. The specimen sequenced was blood. The receptors shown here come from a woman older than 75 in good health.

Concerning this clonotype itself: An end of the junction differs from the germline gene, which may be a read error. V gene TRBV12-3 or TRBV12-4 combines with J gene TRBJ1-5, with unresolved D. This CDR3 comprises 17 residues. The CDR3 is CAGSFESRRLYNQPQHF. Here the CDR3 DNA reads TGCGCCGGCAGTTTTGAGTCTAGACGGTTGTATAATCAGCCCCAGCATTTT.

The table lists this clonotype with many counts. V is TRBV20-1 and J is TRBJ1-2; 10 positions match TRBD1. V was pared by 8 bases and J by 5 bases, with 5 bases of the junction left unmatched. In germline, CDR1 is DFQATT, CDR2 SNEGSKA (reference sequence). The CDR3 is made up of 12 amino acids. CDR3 amino acids: CSLGQGEYGYTF. DNA of the CDR3: TGCAGTCTTGGACAGGGGGAATATGGCTACACCTTC.

A note on this clonotype: A much larger clone differs by one base, so this may be a read error. This sequence joins TRBV20-1 and TRBJ1-4, with D unclear. Germline V gives CDR1 DFQATT, CDR2 SNEGSKA (reference sequence). The CDR3 totals 10 residues. CDR3 amino acids: CSARSEKLLF. DNA for the CDR3: TGCAGTGCTAGAAGTGAAAAACTGCTTTTT.

The table lists this clonotype with many counts. The genes are TRBV12-3 or TRBV12-4 and TRBJ2-7; D gene unclear. CDR3 length equals 12 residues. V was trimmed by 5 bases and J by 4 bases, leaving 9 bases between them. CDR3 bases: TGTGCCAGCAGTGCTACGGGTTACGAGCAGTACTTC. This sequence encodes CASSATGYEQYF.

This clonotype was seen a handful of times. This chain joins TRBV2 and TRBJ1-2; 12 nucleotides line up with TRBD1. J was trimmed by 7 bases and V by 6 bases; bases with no gene match: 6. Germline lookup yields CDR1 SNHLY and CDR2 FYNNEI. There are 14 residues in the CDR3. DNA for the CDR3: TGTGCCAGCAGACCGGGACAGGGGGCTGGTGGCTACACCTTC. It translates to CASRPGQGAGGYTF. Together with reference TRBV2 and TRBJ1-2, the CDR3 gives the full variable domain: EPEVTQTPSHQVTQMGQEVILRCVPISNHLYFYWYRQILGQKVEFLVSFYNNEISEKSEIFDDQFSVERPDGSNFTLKIRSTKLEDSAMYFCASRPGQGAGGYTFGSGTRLTVV.

This clonotype was counted ten times or more. In nucleotides, the CDR3 is TGTGCCAGCAGCTTACGGTTAGGTAGCGGAACCCAGAGAATCACAGATACGCAGTATTTT. Amino acid sequence: CASSLRLGSGTQRITDTQYF. The V gene is TRBV7-8, the J gene TRBJ2-3; D is perhaps TRBD2 (6 bases). The germline V gene encodes CDR1 SGHVS and CDR2 FQNEAQ. This CDR3 has 20 residues. Trimming cost V 2 bases and J 2 bases, with 26 bases left between them. Full variable domain (remainder filled in from reference TRBV7-8 and TRBJ2-3): GAGVSQSPRYKVAKRGQDVALRCDPISGHVSLFWYQQALGQGPEFLTYFQNEAQLDKSGLPSDRFFAERPEGSVSTLKIQRTQQEDSAVYLCASSLRLGSGTQRITDTQYFGPGTRLTVL.

This clonotype was seen a few times. A much larger clone lies one base from this, so it may be a read error. The chain is built from TRBV20-1 and TRBJ2-3; 8 positions agree with TRBD2. CDR3 length: 14 residues. Germline CDR1 reads DFQATT; CDR2 reads SNEGSKA (reference sequence). V lost 3 bases and J lost 8; bases outside the gene matches: 10. The CDR3: CSARRSGGVGTQYF. DNA for the CDR3: TGCAGTGCTAGGAGGAGCGGGGGTGTAGGTACGCAGTATTTT.

There are a few counts of this clonotype. The chain recombines TRBV20-1 with TRBJ2-3; no clear D gene. The CDR3 has 12 residues. The V gene's germline CDR1 is DFQATT and CDR2 SNEGSKA (reference sequence). Trimming removed 4 bases at V and 3 bases at J, with 8 bases between. The CDR3 loop is CSATLVTDTQYF. CDR3 in DNA: TGCAGTGCTACCTTGGTAACAGATACGCAGTATTTT.

This chain connects TRBV7-6 to TRBJ2-2; D is uncertain. Trimming stripped 1 base from V and 5 bases from J, with 11 bases between. CDR1 and CDR2 (germline): SGHVS, FNYEAQ. This CDR3 has 15 amino acids. In DNA form, the CDR3 reads TGTGCCAGCAGCTTAGTCGCGGTTGGGACCGGGGAGCTGTTTTTT. Residues: CASSLVAVGTGELFF.

A remark on this clonotype: This clone may be a read error of a much larger clone one base away. The rearrangement joins TRBV20-1 to TRBJ1-2, with D perhaps TRBD1 (5 bases). CDR3 length: 14 residues. V gave up 8 bases and J gave up 8 bases, with 24 bases separating them. The V gene's germline CDR1 is DFQATT and CDR2 SNEGSKA (reference sequence). In DNA form, the CDR3 reads TGCAGTTCCCGGGGCACTGCAACTAGGGGCGGCTACACCTTC. Residues: CSSRGTATRGGYTF.

This clonotype came up many times. This chain joins TRBV7-2 and TRBJ2-4; D is perhaps TRBD2 (6 bases). Per the germline V gene, CDR1 is SGHTA and CDR2 is FQGNSA. V dropped 5 bases and J dropped 1 base, with 15 bases sitting between them. This CDR3 is 16 amino acids long. The CDR3, as DNA: TGTGCCAGCAGCCCGACTGGGGGGTTGGCCAAAAACATTCAGTACTTC. This gives the protein CASSPTGGLAKNIQYF.

J is TRBJ1-6 and V is TRBV27; D is ambiguous. Germline CDR1 MNHEY, CDR2 SMNVEV (reference sequence). Trimming took 3 bases from V and 6 from J, leaving 12 bases between them. This CDR3 has 15 residues. The CDR3 DNA follows: TGTGCCAGCAGTTTCGGTTTTCTGGTTAATTCACCCCTCCACTTT. Protein: CASSFGFLVNSPLHF.

The rearrangement links TRBV5-4 to TRBJ1-1, with TRBD1 identical over 10 bases. The CDR3 totals 16 residues. With V trimmed by 4 bases and J by 6 bases, 12 bases remained unmatched. Looked up from germline, CDR1 is SGHNT and CDR2 is YYREEE (reference sequence). CDR3 sequence reads: CASSQTRGTGDPEAFF. In DNA, the CDR3 is TGTGCCAGCAGCCAAACCCGAGGGACAGGGGATCCTGAAGCTTTCTTT.

V gene TRBV20-1 combines with J gene TRBJ2-1; 7 bases are a match to TRBD2. V trimming: 3 bases; J trimming: 4 bases; junction bases outside the gene matches: 6. The germline V gene encodes CDR1 DFQATT and CDR2 SNEGSKA (reference sequence). The CDR3 totals 14 residues. CDR3 DNA: TGCAGTGCTAGTTTTGCTAGCGGATACAATGAGCAGTTCTTC. Amino acid sequence: CSASFASGYNEQFF.

This clonotype has only a few counts. The DNA of the CDR3 is TGCGCCAGCAGCTTGGTGGGACAGAGTTCACCCCTCCACTTT. The encoded protein is CASSLVGQSSPLHF. The chain combines TRBV5-1 with TRBJ1-6, with 7 bases identical to TRBD1. Germline V gives CDR1 SGHRS, CDR2 YFSETQ. This CDR3 has 14 amino acids. With 0 bases clipped from V and 9 bases from J, the junction kept 3 bases outside the gene matches. Filled out from reference TRBV5-1 and TRBJ1-6, the complete variable domain reads KAGVTQTPRYLIKTRGQQVTLSCSPISGHRSVSWYQQTPGQGLQFLFEYFSETQRNKGNFPGRFSGRQFSNSRSEMNVSTLELGDSALYLCASSLVGQSSPLHFGNGTRLTVT.

Comment on this clonotype: Since a much larger clone is just one base distant, this may be a read error. The rearrangement links TRBV6-2 or TRBV6-3 to TRBJ2-7, with 8 bases lining up with TRBD2. Germline V lookup: CDR1 MNHEY, CDR2 SVGEGT. V lost 5 bases and J lost 4; bases outside the gene matches: 13. CDR3 size: 16 residues. DNA for the CDR3: TGTGCCAGCAGTCACCCAATAGCGGGGATTTGGTACGAGCAGTACTTC. Residues: CASSHPIAGIWYEQYF.

This clonotype has ten or more counts. The V call is TRBV24-1, the J call TRBJ2-3; either TRBD1 or TRBD2 may supply D (5 bases each). The CDR3 contains 15 residues. The V gene's germline CDR1 is KGHDR and CDR2 SFDVKD. The germline V and J ends were trimmed by 2 bases and 5 bases, with 13 bases remaining between them. The CDR3 sequence: CATSDSSGRRDTQYF. The DNA of the CDR3 is TGTGCCACCAGTGATTCCTCGGGACGGAGAGATACGCAGTATTTT.

This clonotype was observed at least ten times. V and J are TRBV6-5 and TRBJ2-6, with 7 bases identical to TRBD1. Looked up from germline, CDR1 is MNHEY and CDR2 is SVGAGI. With V trimmed by 2 bases and J by 0 bases, 10 bases remained unmatched. This CDR3 is built from 19 residues. The CDR3 bases are TGTGCCAGCAGTTACCTCGCTGAGGGGGCCCGCTCTGGGGCCAACGTCCTGACTTTC. It is translated as CASSYLAEGARSGANVLTF.

This clonotype occurred many times. CDR3 sequence reads: CASIPPGGETQYF. In DNA, the CDR3 is TGTGCCAGCATCCCGCCGGGGGGGGAGACCCAGTACTTC. This chain uses TRBV11-2 with TRBJ2-5; TRBD2 matches at 8 bases. The CDR3 spans 13 residues. V lost 7 bases to trimming and J lost 5 bases; unmatched junction nucleotides: 6. The germline V gene has CDR1 SGHAT and CDR2 FQNNGV.

V is TRBV20-1 and J is TRBJ2-7; 13 bases map to TRBD2. J was trimmed by 3 bases and V by 5 bases; bases with no gene match: 13. Germline V gene lookup returns CDR1 DFQATT and CDR2 SNEGSKA (reference sequence). This CDR3 comprises 17 residues. As DNA, the CDR3 is TGCAGTGCTTCGGGAAGCCTAGGACTAGCGGGAGTCTACGAGCAGTACTTC. It specifies CSASGSLGLAGVYEQYF.

This clonotype was picked up many times. The rearrangement joins TRBV7-6 to TRBJ2-5; no clear D. Per the germline V gene, CDR1 is SGHVS and CDR2 is FNYEAQ. The CDR3 has 14 residues. V gave up 3 bases and J gave up 1 base, with 9 bases separating them. The CDR3 is CASSFSASQETQYF. CDR3 DNA: TGTGCCAGCAGCTTTAGTGCCTCCCAAGAGACCCAGTACTTC.